The entry below describes one T cell receptor (beta chain). The data originate from a study of technical replicates of blood from several donors. Generated by immunoSEQ multiplex PCR, the TCRdb table keeps only in-frame clones and is missing some. The sample includes more than 75,000 clones, nearly 96% seen only once; the top ten take 0.37%. From germline, CDR1 is SGHRS and CDR2 YFSETQ. V was clipped by 0 bases and J by 4 bases, with 25 bases between them. The CDR3 sequence is 20 residues long. This clonotype originated in a human donor in good health. The chain is built from TRBV5-1 and TRBJ1-4; D possibly corresponds to TRBD1 (6 bases). Material: T cells isolated from PBMCs. The CDR3 DNA reads TGCGCCAGCAGCTTGGATCAGGGGATGTCTGGCACTCCCCTTAATGAAAAACTGTTTTTT. Its protein product is CASSLDQGMSGTPLNEKLFF.